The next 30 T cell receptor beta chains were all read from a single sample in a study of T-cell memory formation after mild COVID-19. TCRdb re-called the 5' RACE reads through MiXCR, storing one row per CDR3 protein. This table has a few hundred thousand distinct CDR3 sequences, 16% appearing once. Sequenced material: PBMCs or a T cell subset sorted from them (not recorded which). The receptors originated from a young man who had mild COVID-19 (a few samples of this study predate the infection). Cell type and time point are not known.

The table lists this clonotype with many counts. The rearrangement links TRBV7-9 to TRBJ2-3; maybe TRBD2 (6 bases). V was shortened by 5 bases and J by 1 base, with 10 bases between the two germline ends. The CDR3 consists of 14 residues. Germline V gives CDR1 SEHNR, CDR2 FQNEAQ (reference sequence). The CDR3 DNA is TGTGCCAGCAGCCCCTCGGGGGGCACAGATACGCAGTATTTT. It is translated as CASSPSGGTDTQYF.

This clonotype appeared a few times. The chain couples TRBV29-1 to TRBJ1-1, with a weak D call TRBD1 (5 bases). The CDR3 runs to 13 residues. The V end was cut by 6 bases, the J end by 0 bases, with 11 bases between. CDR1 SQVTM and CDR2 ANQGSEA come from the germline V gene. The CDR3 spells CSVRGVLNTEAFF. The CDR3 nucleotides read TGCAGCGTGCGAGGGGTTTTGAACACTGAAGCTTTCTTT.

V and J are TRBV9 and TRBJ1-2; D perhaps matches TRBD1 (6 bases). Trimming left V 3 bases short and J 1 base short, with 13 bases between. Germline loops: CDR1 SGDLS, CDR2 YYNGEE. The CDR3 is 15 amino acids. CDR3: CASSGAGQNNYGYTF. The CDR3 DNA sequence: TGTGCCAGCAGCGGAGCCGGACAGAATAACTATGGCTACACCTTC. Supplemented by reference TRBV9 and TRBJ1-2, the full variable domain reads DSGVTQTPKHLITATGQRVTLRCSPRSGDLSVYWYQQSLDQGLQFLIQYYNGEERAKGNILERFSAQQFPDLHSELNLSSLELGDSALYFCASSGAGQNNYGYTFGSGTRLTVV.

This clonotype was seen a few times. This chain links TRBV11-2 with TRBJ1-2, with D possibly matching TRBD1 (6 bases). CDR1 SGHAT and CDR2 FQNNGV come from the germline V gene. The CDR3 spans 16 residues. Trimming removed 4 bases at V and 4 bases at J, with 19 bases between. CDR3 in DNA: TGTGCCAGCAGCTCCTTACGCAGGGGAAGGGGCTATGGCTACACCTTC. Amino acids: CASSSLRRGRGYGYTF. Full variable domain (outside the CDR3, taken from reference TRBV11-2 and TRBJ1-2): EAGVAQSPRYKIIEKRQSVAFWCNPISGHATLYWYQQILGQGPKLLIQFQNNGVVDDSQLPKDRFSAERLKGVDSTLKIQPAKLEDSAVYLCASSSLRRGRGYGYTFGSGTRLTVV.

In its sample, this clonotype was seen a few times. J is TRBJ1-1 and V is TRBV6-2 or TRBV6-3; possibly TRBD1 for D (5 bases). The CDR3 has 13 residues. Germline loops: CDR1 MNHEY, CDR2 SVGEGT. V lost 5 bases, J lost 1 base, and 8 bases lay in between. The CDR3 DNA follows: TGTGCCAGCAGTGAGACAGCGAACACTGAAGCTTTCTTT. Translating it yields CASSETANTEAFF.

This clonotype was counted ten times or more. Here the CDR3 reads CSVQDTGGAITEAFF. The CDR3 nucleotides are TGCAGCGTCCAAGACACAGGGGGGGCGATCACTGAAGCTTTCTTT. The chain has TRBV29-1 and TRBJ1-1; TRBD1 agrees at 8 bases. The CDR3 extends over 15 amino acids. The J segment lost 4 bases and the V segment lost 6 bases, leaving 13 bases of the junction unmatched. From germline, CDR1 is SQVTM and CDR2 ANQGSEA.

The CDR3 DNA follows: TGTGCCAGCAGCGCGCTCTCAGAGGATACGCAGTATTTT. Translating gives CASSALSEDTQYF. The chain joins TRBV25-1 to TRBJ2-3; no definite D call. Trimming removed 6 bases from V and 6 bases from J, with 13 bases in between. This CDR3 comprises 13 residues. Germline V CDR1 and CDR2: MGHDK, SYGVNS.

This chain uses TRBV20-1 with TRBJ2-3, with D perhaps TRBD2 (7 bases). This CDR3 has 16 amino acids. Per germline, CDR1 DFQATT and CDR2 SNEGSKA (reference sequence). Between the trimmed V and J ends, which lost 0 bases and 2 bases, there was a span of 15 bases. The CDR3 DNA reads TGCAGTGCTAGAGATCTGGGGGGGGCTTCCACAGATACGCAGTATTTT. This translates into CSARDLGGASTDTQYF.

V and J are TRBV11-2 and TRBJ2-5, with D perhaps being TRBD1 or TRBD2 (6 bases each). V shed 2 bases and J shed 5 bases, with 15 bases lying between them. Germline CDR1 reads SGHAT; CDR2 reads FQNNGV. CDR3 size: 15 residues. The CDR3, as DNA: TGTGCCAGCAGCTTACTCGGGGGCCGCGGGGAGACCCAGTACTTC. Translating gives CASSLLGGRGETQYF.

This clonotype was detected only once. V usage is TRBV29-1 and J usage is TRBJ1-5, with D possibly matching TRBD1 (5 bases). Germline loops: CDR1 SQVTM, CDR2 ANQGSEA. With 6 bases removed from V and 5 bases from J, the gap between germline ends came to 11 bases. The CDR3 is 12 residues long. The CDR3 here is CSVRDPDQPQHF. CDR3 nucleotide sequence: TGCAGCGTCCGGGACCCTGATCAGCCCCAGCATTTT.

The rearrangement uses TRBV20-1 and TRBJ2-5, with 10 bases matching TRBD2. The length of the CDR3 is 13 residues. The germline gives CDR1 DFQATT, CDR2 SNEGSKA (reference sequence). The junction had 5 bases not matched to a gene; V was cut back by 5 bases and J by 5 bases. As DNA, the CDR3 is TGCAGTGCTGAGCGGGGGGGCCGGGAGACCCAGTACTTC. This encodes CSAERGGRETQYF.

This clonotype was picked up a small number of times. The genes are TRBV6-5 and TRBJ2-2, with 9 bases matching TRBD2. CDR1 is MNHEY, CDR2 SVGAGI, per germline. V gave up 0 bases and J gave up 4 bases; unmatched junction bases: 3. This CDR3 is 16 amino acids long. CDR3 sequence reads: CASSYSGGGATGELFF. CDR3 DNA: TGTGCCAGCAGTTACTCTGGCGGGGGGGCCACCGGGGAGCTGTTTTTT.

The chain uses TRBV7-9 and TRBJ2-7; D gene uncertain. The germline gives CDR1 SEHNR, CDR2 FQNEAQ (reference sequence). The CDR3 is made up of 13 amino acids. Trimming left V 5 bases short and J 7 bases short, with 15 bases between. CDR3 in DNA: TGTGCCAGCAGCCAGATGGGCTTGGGGGAGCAGTACGTC. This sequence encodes CASSQMGLGEQYV.

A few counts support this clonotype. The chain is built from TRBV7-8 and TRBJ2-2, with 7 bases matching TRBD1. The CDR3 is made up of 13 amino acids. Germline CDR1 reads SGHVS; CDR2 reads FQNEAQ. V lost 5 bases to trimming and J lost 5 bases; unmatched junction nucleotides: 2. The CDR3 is CASSRGRTGELFF. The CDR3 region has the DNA TGTGCCAGCAGCAGGGGGCGAACCGGGGAGCTGTTTTTT.

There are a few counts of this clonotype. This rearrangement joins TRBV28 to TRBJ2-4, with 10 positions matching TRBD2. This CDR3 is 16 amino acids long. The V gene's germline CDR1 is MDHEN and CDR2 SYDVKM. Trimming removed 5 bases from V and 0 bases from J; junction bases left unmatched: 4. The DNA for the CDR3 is TGTGCCAGCAGTCGGACTAGCGGTGTAGCCAAAAACATTCAGTACTTC. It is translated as CASSRTSGVAKNIQYF.

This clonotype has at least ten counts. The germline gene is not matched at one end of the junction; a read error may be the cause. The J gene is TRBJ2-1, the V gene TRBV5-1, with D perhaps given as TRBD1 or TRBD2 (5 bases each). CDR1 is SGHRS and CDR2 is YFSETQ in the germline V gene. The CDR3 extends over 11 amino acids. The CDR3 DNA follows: TGTGCCAGCAGCTTAGAGGGGGAGCAGTTCTTC. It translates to CASSLEGEQFF.

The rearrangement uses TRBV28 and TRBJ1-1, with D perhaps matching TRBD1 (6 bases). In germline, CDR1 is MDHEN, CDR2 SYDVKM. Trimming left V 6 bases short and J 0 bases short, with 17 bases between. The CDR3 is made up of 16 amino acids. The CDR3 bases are TGTGCCAGCAGAATAACAGGGCTCACCATGAACACTGAAGCTTTCTTT. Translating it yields CASRITGLTMNTEAFF.

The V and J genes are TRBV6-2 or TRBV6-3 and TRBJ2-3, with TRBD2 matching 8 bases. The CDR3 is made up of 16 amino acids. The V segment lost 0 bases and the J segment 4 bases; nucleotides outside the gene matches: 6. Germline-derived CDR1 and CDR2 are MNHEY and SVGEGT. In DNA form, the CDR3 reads TGTGCCAGCAGTTACTCCGGGACTAGGTTCGCAGATACGCAGTATTTT. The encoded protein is CASSYSGTRFADTQYF.

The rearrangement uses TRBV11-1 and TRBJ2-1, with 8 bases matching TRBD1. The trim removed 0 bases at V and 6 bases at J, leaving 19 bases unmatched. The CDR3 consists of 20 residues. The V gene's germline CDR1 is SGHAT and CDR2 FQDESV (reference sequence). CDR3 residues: CASSLAKYRGILGYGNEQFF. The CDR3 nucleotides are TGTGCCAGCAGCTTAGCTAAGTACAGGGGGATACTTGGATATGGCAATGAGCAGTTCTTC.

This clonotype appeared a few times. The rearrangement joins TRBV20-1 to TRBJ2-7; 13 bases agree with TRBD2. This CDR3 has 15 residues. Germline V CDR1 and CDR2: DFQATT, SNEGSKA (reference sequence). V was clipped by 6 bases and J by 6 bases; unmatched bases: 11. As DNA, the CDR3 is TGCAGTGCCGCACTAGCGGGGGGGTTCCAGTCCGAGCAGTACTTC. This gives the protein CSAALAGGFQSEQYF.

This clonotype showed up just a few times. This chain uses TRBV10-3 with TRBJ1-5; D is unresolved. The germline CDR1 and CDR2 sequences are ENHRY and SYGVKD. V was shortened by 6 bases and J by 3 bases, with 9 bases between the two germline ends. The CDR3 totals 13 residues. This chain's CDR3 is CAIRVADNQPQHF. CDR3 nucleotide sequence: TGTGCCATCAGAGTCGCGGACAATCAGCCCCAGCATTTT.

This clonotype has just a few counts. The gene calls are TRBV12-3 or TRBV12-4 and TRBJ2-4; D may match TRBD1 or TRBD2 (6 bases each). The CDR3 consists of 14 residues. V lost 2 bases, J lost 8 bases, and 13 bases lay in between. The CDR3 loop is CASSLWGASDIQYF. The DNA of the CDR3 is TGTGCCAGCAGTTTATGGGGGGCATCTGACATTCAGTACTTC.

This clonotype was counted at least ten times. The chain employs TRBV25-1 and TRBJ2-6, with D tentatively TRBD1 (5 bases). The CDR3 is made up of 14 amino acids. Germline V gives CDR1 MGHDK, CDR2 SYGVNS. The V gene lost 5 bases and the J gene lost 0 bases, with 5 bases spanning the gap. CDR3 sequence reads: CASSRGSGANVLTF. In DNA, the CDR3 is TGTGCCAGCAGTAGGGGCTCTGGGGCCAACGTCCTGACTTTC.

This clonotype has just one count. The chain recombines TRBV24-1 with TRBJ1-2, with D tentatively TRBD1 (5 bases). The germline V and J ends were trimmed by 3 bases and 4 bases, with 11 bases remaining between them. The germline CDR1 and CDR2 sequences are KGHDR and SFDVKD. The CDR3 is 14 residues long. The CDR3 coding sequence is TGTGCCACCAGTGATCACAGGACGGGCTATGGCTACACCTTC. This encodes CATSDHRTGYGYTF.

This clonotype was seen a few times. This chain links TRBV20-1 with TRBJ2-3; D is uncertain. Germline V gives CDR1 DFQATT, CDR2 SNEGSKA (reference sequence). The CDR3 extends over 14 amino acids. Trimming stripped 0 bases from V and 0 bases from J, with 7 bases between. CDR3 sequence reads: CSAREALSTDTQYF. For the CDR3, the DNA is TGCAGTGCTAGAGAGGCGCTTAGCACAGATACGCAGTATTTT.

Here the CDR3 reads CASSADADGYTF. CDR3 sequence (DNA): TGTGCCAGCAGCGCGGACGCGGATGGCTACACCTTC. The V gene is TRBV7-9, the J gene TRBJ1-2; no firm D call. The CDR3 length is 12 residues. Trimming pared 5 bases from V and 6 bases from J, leaving 10 bases between. The germline gives CDR1 SEHNR, CDR2 FQNEAQ (reference sequence).

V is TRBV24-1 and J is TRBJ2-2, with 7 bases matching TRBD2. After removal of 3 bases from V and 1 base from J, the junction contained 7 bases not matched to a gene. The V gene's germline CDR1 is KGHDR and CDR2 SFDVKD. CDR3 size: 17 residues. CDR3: CATSDDYGLVNTGELFF. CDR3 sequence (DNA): TGTGCCACCAGTGATGATTATGGACTAGTGAACACCGGGGAGCTGTTTTTT.

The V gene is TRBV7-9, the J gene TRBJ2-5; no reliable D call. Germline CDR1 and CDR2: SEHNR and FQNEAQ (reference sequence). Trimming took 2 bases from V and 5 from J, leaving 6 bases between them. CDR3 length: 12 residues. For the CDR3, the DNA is TGTGCCAGCAGCTTAAGTGATGAGACCCAGTACTTC. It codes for CASSLSDETQYF.

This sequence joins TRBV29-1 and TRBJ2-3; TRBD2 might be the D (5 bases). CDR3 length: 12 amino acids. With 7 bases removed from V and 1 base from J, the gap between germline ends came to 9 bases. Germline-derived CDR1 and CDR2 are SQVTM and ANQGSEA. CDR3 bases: TGCAGCGCCGGGATTCGCACAGATACGCAGTATTTT. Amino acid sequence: CSAGIRTDTQYF.

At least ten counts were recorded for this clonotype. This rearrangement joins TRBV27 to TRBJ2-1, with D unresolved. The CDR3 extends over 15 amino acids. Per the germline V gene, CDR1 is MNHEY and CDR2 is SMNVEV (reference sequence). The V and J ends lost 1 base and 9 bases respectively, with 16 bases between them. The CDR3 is CASSLLAPKWGEQFF. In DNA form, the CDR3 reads TGTGCCAGCAGTTTATTGGCGCCCAAATGGGGTGAGCAGTTCTTC.